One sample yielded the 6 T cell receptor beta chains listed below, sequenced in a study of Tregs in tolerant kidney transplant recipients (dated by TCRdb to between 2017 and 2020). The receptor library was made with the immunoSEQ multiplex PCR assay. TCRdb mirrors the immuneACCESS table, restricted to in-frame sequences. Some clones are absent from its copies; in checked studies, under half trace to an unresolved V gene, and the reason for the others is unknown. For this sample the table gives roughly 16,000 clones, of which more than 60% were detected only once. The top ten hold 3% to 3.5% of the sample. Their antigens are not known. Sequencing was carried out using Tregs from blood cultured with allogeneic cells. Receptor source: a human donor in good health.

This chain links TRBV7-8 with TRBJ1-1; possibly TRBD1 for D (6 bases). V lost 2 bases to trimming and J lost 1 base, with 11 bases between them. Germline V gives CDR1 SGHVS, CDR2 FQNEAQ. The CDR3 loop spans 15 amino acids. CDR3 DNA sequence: TGTGCCAGCAGCTTAATAGGACAGACGAACACTGAAGCTTTCTTT. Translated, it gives CASSLIGQTNTEAFF.

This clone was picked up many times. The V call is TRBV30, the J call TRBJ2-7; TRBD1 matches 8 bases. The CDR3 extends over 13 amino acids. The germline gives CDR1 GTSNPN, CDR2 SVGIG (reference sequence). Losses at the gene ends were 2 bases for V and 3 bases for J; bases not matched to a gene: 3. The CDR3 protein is CAWSRGTGYEQYF. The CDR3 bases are TGTGCCTGGAGTCGAGGGACAGGCTACGAGCAGTACTTC.

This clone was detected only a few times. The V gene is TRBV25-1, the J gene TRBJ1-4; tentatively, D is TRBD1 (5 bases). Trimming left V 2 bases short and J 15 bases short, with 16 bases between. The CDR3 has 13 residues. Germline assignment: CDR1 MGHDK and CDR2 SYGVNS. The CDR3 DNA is TGTGCCAGCAGTGAACCCGGAAGGCAGACAGTGTTTTTT. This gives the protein CASSEPGRQTVFF.

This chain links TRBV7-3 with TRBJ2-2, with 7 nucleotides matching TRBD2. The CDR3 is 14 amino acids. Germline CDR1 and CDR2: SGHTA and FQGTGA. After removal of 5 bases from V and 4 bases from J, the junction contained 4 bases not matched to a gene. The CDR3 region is CASSRAGVTGELFF. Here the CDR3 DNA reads TGTGCCAGCAGCCGTGCGGGGGTCACCGGGGAGCTGTTTTTT.

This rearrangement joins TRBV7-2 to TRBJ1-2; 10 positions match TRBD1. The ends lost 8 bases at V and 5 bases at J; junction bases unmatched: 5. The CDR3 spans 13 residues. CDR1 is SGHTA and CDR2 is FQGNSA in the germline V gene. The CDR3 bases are TGTGCCAGCCTGGACAGGGGGTTGTATGGCTACACCTTC. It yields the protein CASLDRGLYGYTF.

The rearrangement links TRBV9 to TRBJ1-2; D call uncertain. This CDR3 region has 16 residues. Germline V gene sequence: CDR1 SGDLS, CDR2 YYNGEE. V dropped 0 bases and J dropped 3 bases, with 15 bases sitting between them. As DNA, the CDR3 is TGTGCCAGCAGCGTAGGAGGAAACCGGGAAGACTATGGCTACACCTTC. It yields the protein CASSVGGNREDYGYTF.